The entry that follows covers one T cell receptor beta chain sequence. The CDR3 is 15 amino acids. Germline V gene data show CDR1 as SEHNR and CDR2 as FQNEAQ (reference sequence). Trimming took 5 bases from V and 1 from J; bases not matched to a gene: 7. Some clones are missing from TCRdb's copy, which holds only in-frame ones; the method was immunoSEQ multiplex PCR. This sample has about 300,000 clones, with approximately 90% found just once. Recruited during active infection, patients (from Seattle) were subsequently followed longitudinally. The sample is drawn from a study of blood T cell repertoires in COVID-19. At the level of the study: T cells, B-cell-depleted T cells, or PBMCs provided the cDNA or gDNA that served as material.

This chain joins TRBV7-9 and TRBJ2-7, with 8 bases that match TRBD1. The sequence was obtained from a woman aged 45 to 65 with COVID-19, enrolled during active disease. Sequenced material: peripheral blood. The CDR3 DNA is TGTGCCAGCAGCCTAGGATGGGACAGGTCCTACGAGCAGTACTTC. Translation gives CASSLGWDRSYEQYF.